Each of the 8 T cell receptor beta chains below was sequenced from the same sample in a study of shared clonotypes between healthy human individuals (TCRdb year 2020). Receptor amplification or capture employed the immunoSEQ multiplex PCR assay. TCRdb took this table from immuneACCESS and kept in-frame rearrangements with V and J called. Such tables lack part of the clones; where checked against another copy, unresolved V genes explain under half of the gap, and the rest is unexplained. The sample data list more than 2 million clones, and 85% to 95% of these were observed just once. In total, the top ten clones hold 0.1% to 0.15% of the sample. Sequencing input: naive CD4+ T cells sorted from blood. Reading the label with the study, this specimen's cell subset or site is: CD45RA+ positively selected. These receptors originate from a man younger than 35 in good health.

CDR3 residues: CAWSVGGSSRAKNIQYF. In nucleotides, the CDR3 is TGTGCCTGGAGTGTAGGGGGGAGCAGTCGAGCCAAAAACATTCAGTACTTC. The V gene is TRBV30, the J gene TRBJ2-4; perhaps D is TRBD1 or TRBD2 (6 bases each). V was cut by 0 bases and J by 0 bases, with 15 bases left in between. This CDR3 region has 17 residues. Germline CDR1 GTSNPN, CDR2 SVGIG (reference sequence).

The chain couples TRBV2 to TRBJ1-4, with TRBD1 matching 7 bases. The germline V gene has CDR1 SNHLY and CDR2 FYNNEI. The CDR3 runs to 14 residues. The trim removed 6 bases at V and 8 bases at J, leaving 9 bases unmatched. The CDR3, as DNA: TGTGCCAGCAGGGCCCGACAGGGAGGGGAAAAACTGTTTTTT. Protein product: CASRARQGGEKLFF.

The V gene is TRBV5-6, the J gene TRBJ2-5; possibly TRBD1 or TRBD2 for D (6 bases each). The germline gives CDR1 SGHDT, CDR2 YYEEEE. Deletions cut 2 bases from V and 5 bases from J, with 10 bases between. The CDR3 sequence is 13 residues long. Here the CDR3 reads CASSFRGRETQYF. CDR3 bases: TGTGCCAGCAGCTTTAGGGGGAGGGAGACCCAGTACTTC.

The rearrangement uses TRBV7-9 and TRBJ2-1, with 8 bases that match TRBD2. This CDR3 is built from 13 residues. The V gene end was trimmed by 5 bases and the J gene end by 6 bases; junction bases not matched to a gene: 3. Germline V gives CDR1 SEHNR, CDR2 FQNEAQ (reference sequence). CDR3 protein: CASSRGTSNEQFF. The CDR3 bases are TGTGCCAGCAGCCGAGGGACTAGCAATGAGCAGTTCTTC.

This chain links TRBV6-6 with TRBJ2-3; D is uncertain. Germline V gene sequence: CDR1 MNHNY, CDR2 SVGAGI (reference sequence). CDR3 size: 16 residues. V was cut by 2 bases and J by 3 bases, with 15 bases left in between. CDR3 nucleotide sequence: TGTGCCAGCAGTTACCAACTGGGGTTGGGGACAGATACGCAGTATTTT. Residues: CASSYQLGLGTDTQYF.

The V and J genes are TRBV29-1 and TRBJ2-5; TRBD2 is a possible D gene (5 bases). Germline values: CDR1 SQVTM, CDR2 ANQGSEA. This CDR3 has 14 residues. Trimming took 1 base from V and 5 from J, leaving 14 bases between them. CDR3 sequence: CSVEGSEGWETQYF. DNA of the CDR3: TGCAGCGTTGAAGGATCCGAGGGTTGGGAGACCCAGTACTTC.

V and J are TRBV11-2 and TRBJ1-1; D is unresolved. Looked up from germline, CDR1 is SGHAT and CDR2 is FQNNGV. V was shortened by 1 base and J by 4 bases, with 7 bases between the two germline ends. The CDR3 sequence is 13 residues long. Here the CDR3 reads CASSLAEATEAFF. CDR3 nucleotide sequence: TGTGCCAGCAGCTTAGCGGAGGCCACTGAAGCTTTCTTT.

This clone showed up just once. The V and J genes are TRBV7-9 and TRBJ2-1; tentative D call: TRBD2 (6 bases). The germline V gene encodes CDR1 SEHNR and CDR2 FQNEAQ (reference sequence). The ends were cut back, 2 bases at V and 5 bases at J, with 16 bases in the middle. The CDR3 consists of 16 residues. The CDR3 DNA sequence: TGTGCCAGCAGCTTAACAAGTCCGACTAGACACAATGAGCAGTTCTTC. This sequence encodes CASSLTSPTRHNEQFF.